This T cell receptor beta chain originates from a study of blood T cell repertoires in COVID-19. The CDR3 length is 16 residues. J lost 5 bases, V lost 4 bases, and 8 bases had no gene match. Germline CDR1 and CDR2: SGHNT and YYREEE (reference sequence). Libraries were prepared by immunoSEQ multiplex PCR; TCRdb keeps only in-frame clonotypes and omits some of them. The sample carries around 81,000 clones, roughly 88% recorded once. The chain links TRBV5-4 to TRBJ2-7; 14 bases are a match to TRBD2. The sequence derives from a man aged 70 or older with acute or convalescent COVID-19. The sample taken for sequencing was peripheral blood. The CDR3 region is CASSAGTSGSGDEQYF. DNA for the CDR3: TGTGCCAGCAGCGCCGGGACTAGCGGGAGCGGGGACGAGCAGTACTTC.